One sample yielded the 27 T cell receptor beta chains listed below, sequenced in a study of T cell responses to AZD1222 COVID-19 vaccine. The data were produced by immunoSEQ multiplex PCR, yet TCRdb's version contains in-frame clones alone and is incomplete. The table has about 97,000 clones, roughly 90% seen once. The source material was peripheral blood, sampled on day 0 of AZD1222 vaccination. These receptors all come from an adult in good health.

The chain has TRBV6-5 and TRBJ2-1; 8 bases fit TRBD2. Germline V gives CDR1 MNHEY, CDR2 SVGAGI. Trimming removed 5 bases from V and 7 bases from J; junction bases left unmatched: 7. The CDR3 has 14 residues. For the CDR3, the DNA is TGTGCCAGCAGTACCGGGAGGGCCCTGAATGAGCAGTTCTTC. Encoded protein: CASSTGRALNEQFF.

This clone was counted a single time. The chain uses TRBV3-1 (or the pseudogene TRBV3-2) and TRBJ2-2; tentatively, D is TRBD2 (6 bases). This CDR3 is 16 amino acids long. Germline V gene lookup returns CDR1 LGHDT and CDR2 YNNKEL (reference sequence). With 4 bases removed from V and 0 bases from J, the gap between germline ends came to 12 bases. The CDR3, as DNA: TGTGCCAGCAGCCTAGGACTACCTGCGAACACCGGGGAGCTGTTTTTT. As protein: CASSLGLPANTGELFF.

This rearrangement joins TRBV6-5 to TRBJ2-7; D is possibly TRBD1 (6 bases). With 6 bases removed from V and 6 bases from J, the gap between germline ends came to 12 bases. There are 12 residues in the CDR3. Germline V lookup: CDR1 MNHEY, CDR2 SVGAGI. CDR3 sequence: CASSPGQFEQYF. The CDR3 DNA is TGTGCCAGCAGCCCCGGACAGTTCGAGCAGTACTTC.

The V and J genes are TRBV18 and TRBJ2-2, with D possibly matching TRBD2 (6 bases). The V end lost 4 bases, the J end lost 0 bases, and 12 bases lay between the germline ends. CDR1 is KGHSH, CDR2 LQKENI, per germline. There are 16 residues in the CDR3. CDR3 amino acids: CASSHYRDSNTGELFF. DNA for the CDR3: TGTGCCAGCTCACACTACCGGGACTCGAACACCGGGGAGCTGTTTTTT. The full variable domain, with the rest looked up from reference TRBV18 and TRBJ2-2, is NAGVMQNPRHLVRRRGQEARLRCSPMKGHSHVYWYRQLPEEGLKFMVYLQKENIIDESGMPKERFSAEFPKEGPSILRIQQVVRGDSAAYFCASSHYRDSNTGELFFGEGSRLTVL.

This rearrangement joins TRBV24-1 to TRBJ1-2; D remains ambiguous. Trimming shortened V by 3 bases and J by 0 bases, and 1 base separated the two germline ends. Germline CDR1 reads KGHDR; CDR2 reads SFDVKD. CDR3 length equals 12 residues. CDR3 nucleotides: TGTGCCACCAGTGATCCTAACTATGGCTACACCTTC. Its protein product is CATSDPNYGYTF.

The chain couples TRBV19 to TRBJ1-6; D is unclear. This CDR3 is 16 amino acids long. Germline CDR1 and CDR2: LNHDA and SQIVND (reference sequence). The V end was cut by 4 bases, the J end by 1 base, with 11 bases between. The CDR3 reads CASSNARVSYNSPLHF. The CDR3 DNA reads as TGTGCCAGTAGTAACGCCCGAGTTTCCTATAATTCACCCCTCCACTTT. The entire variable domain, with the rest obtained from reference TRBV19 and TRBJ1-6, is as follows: DGGITQSPKYLFRKEGQNVTLSCEQNLNHDAMYWYRQDPGQGLRLIYYSQIVNDFQKGDIAEGYSVSREKKESFPLTVTSAQKNPTAFYLCASSNARVSYNSPLHFGNGTRLTVT.

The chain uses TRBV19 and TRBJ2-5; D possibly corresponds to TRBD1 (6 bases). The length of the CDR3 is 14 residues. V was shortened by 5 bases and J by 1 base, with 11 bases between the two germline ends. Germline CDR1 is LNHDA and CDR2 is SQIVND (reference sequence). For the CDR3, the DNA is TGTGCCAGTAGTGCTACAGGGAGCCAAGAGACCCAGTACTTC. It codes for CASSATGSQETQYF.

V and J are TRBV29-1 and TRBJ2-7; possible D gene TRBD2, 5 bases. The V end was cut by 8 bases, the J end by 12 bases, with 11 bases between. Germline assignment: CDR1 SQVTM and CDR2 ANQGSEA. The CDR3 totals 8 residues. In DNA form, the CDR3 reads TGCAGCACCAGTGAGGGGTACTTC. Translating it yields CSTSEGYF.

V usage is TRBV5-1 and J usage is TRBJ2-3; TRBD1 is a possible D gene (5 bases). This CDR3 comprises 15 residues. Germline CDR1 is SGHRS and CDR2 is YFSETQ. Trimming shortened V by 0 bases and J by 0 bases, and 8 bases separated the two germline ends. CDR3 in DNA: TGCGCCAGCAGCTTGGAAGGGGTAAGCACAGATACGCAGTATTTT. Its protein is CASSLEGVSTDTQYF.

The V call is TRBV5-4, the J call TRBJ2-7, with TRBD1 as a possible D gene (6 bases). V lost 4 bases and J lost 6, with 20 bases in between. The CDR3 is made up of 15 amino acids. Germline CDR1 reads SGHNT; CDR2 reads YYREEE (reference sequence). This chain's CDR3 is CASSTDRAPWPEQYF. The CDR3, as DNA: TGTGCCAGCAGCACGGACAGAGCTCCTTGGCCCGAGCAGTACTTC.

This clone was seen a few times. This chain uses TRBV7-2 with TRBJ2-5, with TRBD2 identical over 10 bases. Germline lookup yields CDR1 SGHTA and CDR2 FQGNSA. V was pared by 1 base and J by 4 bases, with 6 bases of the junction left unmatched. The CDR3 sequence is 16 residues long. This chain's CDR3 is CASSLGASGSRETQYF. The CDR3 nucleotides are TGTGCCAGCAGCTTAGGCGCTAGCGGGAGTCGAGAGACCCAGTACTTC.

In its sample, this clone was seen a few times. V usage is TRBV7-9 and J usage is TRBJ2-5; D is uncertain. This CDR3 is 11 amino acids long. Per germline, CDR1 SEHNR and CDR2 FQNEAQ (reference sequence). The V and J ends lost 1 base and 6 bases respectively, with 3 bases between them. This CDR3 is CASSLVQTQYF. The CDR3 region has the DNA TGTGCCAGCAGCTTAGTTCAGACCCAGTACTTC. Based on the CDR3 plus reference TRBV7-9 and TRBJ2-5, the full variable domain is DTGVSQNPRHKITKRGQNVTFRCDPISEHNRLYWYRQTLGQGPEFLTYFQNEAQLEKSRLLSDRFSAERPKGSFSTLEIQRTEQGDSAMYLCASSLVQTQYFGPGTRLLVL.

CDR3 in amino acids: CASSPGAGNTEAFF. The CDR3 nucleotides are TGTGCCAGCAGCCCCGGGGCGGGGAACACTGAAGCTTTCTTT. V and J are TRBV7-3 and TRBJ1-1; D possibly corresponds to TRBD1 (5 bases). From germline, CDR1 is SGHTA and CDR2 FQGTGA. With 5 bases removed from V and 1 base from J, the gap between germline ends came to 11 bases. The CDR3 sequence is 14 residues long.

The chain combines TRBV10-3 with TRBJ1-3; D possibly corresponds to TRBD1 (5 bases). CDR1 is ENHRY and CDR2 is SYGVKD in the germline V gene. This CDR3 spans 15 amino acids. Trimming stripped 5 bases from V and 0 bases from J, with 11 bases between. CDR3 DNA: TGTGCCATCAGTCGACGGGGCTCCTCTGGAAACACCATATATTTT. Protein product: CAISRRGSSGNTIYF.

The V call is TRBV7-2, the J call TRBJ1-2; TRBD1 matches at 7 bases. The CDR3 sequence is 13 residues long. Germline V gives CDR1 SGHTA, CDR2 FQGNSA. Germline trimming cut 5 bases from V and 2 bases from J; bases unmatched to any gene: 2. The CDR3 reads CASSAGQNYGYTF. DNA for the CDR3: TGTGCCAGCAGCGCGGGACAGAACTATGGCTACACCTTC.

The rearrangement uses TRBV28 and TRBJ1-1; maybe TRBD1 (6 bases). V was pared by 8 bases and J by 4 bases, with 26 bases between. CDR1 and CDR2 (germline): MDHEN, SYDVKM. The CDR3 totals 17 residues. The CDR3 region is CASFRWTTQVRGTEAFF. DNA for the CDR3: TGTGCCAGCTTTCGCTGGACCACCCAGGTCAGGGGCACTGAAGCTTTCTTT.

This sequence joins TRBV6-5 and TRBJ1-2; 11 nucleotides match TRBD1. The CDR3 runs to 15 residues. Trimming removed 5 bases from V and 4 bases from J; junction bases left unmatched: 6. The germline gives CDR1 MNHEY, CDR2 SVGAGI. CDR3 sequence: CASSPRTGGGYGYTF. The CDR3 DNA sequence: TGTGCCAGCAGTCCCCGGACAGGGGGCGGCTATGGCTACACCTTC.

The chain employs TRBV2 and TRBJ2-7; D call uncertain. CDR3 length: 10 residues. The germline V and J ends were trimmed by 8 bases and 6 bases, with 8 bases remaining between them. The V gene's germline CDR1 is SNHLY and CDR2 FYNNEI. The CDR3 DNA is TGTGCCAGCCACCAGACCGAGCAGTACTTC. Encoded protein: CASHQTEQYF. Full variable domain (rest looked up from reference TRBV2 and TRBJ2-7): EPEVTQTPSHQVTQMGQEVILRCVPISNHLYFYWYRQILGQKVEFLVSFYNNEISEKSEIFDDQFSVERPDGSNFTLKIRSTKLEDSAMYFCASHQTEQYFGPGTRLTVT.

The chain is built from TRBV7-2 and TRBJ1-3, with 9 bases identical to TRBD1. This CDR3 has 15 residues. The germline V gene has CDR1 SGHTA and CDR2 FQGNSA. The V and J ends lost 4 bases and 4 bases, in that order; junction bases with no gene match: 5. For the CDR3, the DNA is TGTGCCAGCAGCTCGCAACAGGGGGCGGGAAACACCATATATTTT. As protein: CASSSQQGAGNTIYF.

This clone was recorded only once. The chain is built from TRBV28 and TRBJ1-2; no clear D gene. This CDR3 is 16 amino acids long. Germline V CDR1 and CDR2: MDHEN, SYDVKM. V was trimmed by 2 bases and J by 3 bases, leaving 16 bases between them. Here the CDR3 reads CASSLPRVGIDYGYTF. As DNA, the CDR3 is TGTGCCAGCAGTTTACCTCGCGTAGGCATCGACTATGGCTACACCTTC.

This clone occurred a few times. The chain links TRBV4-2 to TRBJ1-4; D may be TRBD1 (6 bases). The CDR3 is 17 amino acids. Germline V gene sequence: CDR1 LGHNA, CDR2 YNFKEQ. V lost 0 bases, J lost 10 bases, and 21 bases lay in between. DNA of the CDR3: TGTGCCAGCAGCCAAGATATGGCGGGCCCCCGGGGGCGAAAACTGTTTTTT. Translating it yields CASSQDMAGPRGRKLFF.

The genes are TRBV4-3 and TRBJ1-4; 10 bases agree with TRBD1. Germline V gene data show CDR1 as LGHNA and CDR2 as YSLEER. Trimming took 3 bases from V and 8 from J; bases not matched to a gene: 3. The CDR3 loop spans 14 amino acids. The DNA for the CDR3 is TGCGCCAGCAGCCACGGACAGGGGGGAGAAAAACTGTTTTTT. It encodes CASSHGQGGEKLFF.

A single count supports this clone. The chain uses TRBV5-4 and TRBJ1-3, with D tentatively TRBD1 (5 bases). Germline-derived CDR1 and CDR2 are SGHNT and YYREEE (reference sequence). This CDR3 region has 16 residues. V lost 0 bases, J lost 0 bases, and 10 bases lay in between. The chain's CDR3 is CASSLGPGGSGNTIYF. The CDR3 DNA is TGTGCCAGCAGCTTGGGGCCCGGGGGCTCTGGAAACACCATATATTTT.

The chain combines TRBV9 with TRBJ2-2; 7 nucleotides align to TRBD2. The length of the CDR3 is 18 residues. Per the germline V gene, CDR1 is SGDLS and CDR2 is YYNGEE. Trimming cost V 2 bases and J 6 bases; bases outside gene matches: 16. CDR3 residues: CASSVVKRDPPGAGELFF. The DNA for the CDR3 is TGTGCCAGCAGCGTGGTGAAGCGGGACCCTCCGGGGGCCGGGGAGCTGTTTTTT.

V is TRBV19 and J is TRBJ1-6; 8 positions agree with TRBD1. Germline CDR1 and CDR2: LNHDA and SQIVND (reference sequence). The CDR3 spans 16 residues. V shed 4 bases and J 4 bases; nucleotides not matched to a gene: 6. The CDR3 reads CASSSYRGDYNSPLHF. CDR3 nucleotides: TGTGCCAGTAGTAGCTACAGGGGGGATTATAATTCACCCCTCCACTTT.

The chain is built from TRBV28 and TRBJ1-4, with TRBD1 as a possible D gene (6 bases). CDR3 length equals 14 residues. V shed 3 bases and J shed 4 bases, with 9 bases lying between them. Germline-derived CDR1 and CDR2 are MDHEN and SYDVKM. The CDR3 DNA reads TGTGCCAGCAGTTTGCCAGGGGTTAATGAAAAACTGTTTTTT. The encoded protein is CASSLPGVNEKLFF.

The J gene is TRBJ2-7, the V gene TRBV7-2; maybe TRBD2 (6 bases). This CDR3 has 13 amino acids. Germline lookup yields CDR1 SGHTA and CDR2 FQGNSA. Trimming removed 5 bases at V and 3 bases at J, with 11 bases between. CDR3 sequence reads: CASSHGTYYEQYF. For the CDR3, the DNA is TGTGCCAGCAGCCACGGGACTTACTACGAGCAGTACTTC.